Below are 10 T cell receptor beta chains sequenced from a single sample in a study of blood T cell repertoires in COVID-19. Sequencing used immunoSEQ multiplex PCR; TCRdb keeps in-frame clones, though not all of them. The sample has 410,000 or so clones, about 91% seen once; the top ten hold about 1.6%. Sequencing was carried out using peripheral blood. These receptors were taken from a woman in her thirties or forties with COVID-19, enrolled during active disease.

V and J are TRBV10-3 and TRBJ2-3; 8 bases fit TRBD2. Germline values: CDR1 ENHRY, CDR2 SYGVKD. The trim removed 3 bases at V and 4 bases at J, leaving 9 bases unmatched. The CDR3 is 16 amino acids. The CDR3 protein is CAISDDSGAKPDTQYF. The DNA of the CDR3 is TGTGCCATCAGTGACGATAGCGGGGCGAAACCAGATACGCAGTATTTT.

This sequence joins TRBV6-1 and TRBJ2-5, with TRBD2 identical over 7 bases. The CDR3 sequence is 15 residues long. The germline V gene encodes CDR1 MNHNS and CDR2 SASEGT. With 2 bases clipped from V and 5 bases from J, the junction kept 8 bases outside the gene matches. The DNA of the CDR3 is TGTGCCAGCAGTGAAATGGCGGGGGAGTGGGAGACCCAGTACTTC. Encoded protein: CASSEMAGEWETQYF.

This rearrangement joins TRBV7-3 to TRBJ2-1, with D possibly TRBD2 on 6 matching bases. The germline gives CDR1 SGHTA, CDR2 FQGTGA. The CDR3 spans 15 residues. V gave up 5 bases and J gave up 3 bases, with 14 bases separating them. CDR3 in DNA: TGTGCCAGCAGCAGGGACTCTAAAGGCTACAATGAGCAGTTCTTC. Residues: CASSRDSKGYNEQFF.

The chain recombines TRBV11-2 with TRBJ1-1; possibly TRBD1 for D (6 bases). This CDR3 has 13 residues. Trimming pared 5 bases from V and 10 bases from J, leaving 17 bases between. Per germline, CDR1 SGHAT and CDR2 FQNNGV. The CDR3 loop is CASSLLGGTRAFF. For the CDR3, the DNA is TGTGCCAGCAGCCTCTTAGGGGGGACTAGAGCTTTCTTT.

The chain has TRBV10-2 and TRBJ2-7; no clear D. Germline V gives CDR1 WSHSY, CDR2 SAAADI. V shed 7 bases and J shed 2 bases, with 12 bases lying between them. The CDR3 is made up of 13 amino acids. In nucleotides, the CDR3 is TGCGCCAGCACCCCGCGGTCCACCTACGAGCAGTACTTC. Residues: CASTPRSTYEQYF.

The chain couples TRBV18 to TRBJ1-2; D call uncertain. This CDR3 has 12 residues. Trimming left V 0 bases short and J 8 bases short, with 7 bases between. CDR1 and CDR2 (germline): KGHSH, LQKENI. CDR3 nucleotide sequence: TGTGCCAGCTCACCACCCGCCAGGGGCTACACCTTC. As protein: CASSPPARGYTF.

The chain joins TRBV6-1 to TRBJ2-3; TRBD2 matches 7 bases. The CDR3 runs 15 residues. Per germline, CDR1 MNHNS and CDR2 SASEGT. With 1 base clipped from V and 2 bases from J, the junction kept 3 bases outside the gene matches. The CDR3, as DNA: TGTGCCAGCAGTGAAGGGGAGGGAATCACAGATACGCAGTATTTT. Amino acids: CASSEGEGITDTQYF.

A single count supports this clone. The V call is TRBV12-5, the J call TRBJ2-2; TRBD1 matches 7 bases. CDR3 size: 14 residues. The junction had 4 bases not matched to a gene; V was cut back by 6 bases and J by 3 bases. The germline gives CDR1 LGHNT, CDR2 FRNRAP. CDR3 sequence reads: CASGPGQYTGELFF. CDR3 sequence (DNA): TGTGCTAGTGGACCGGGACAGTACACCGGGGAGCTGTTTTTT.

This chain links TRBV27 with TRBJ1-1; 9 bases are a match to TRBD1. The ends lost 5 bases at V and 0 bases at J; junction bases unmatched: 16. Germline V gene sequence: CDR1 MNHEY, CDR2 SMNVEV (reference sequence). The CDR3 totals 19 residues. The CDR3 nucleotides are TGTGCCAGCAGTCCGAGCTCCGGGACAGGGCGATATATGAACACTGAAGCTTTCTTT. Protein: CASSPSSGTGRYMNTEAFF.

The chain uses TRBV20-1 and TRBJ1-5; D unclear. This CDR3 contains 14 residues. Per germline, CDR1 DFQATT and CDR2 SNEGSKA (reference sequence). The ends were cut back, 3 bases at V and 0 bases at J, with 9 bases in the middle. CDR3 nucleotides: TGCAGTGCTAGTGCGGGGAATAGCAATCAGCCCCAGCATTTT. As protein: CSASAGNSNQPQHF.